A selection of T cell receptor beta chains follows, all from one sample in a study of beta chain features in type 1 diabetes. The method was immunoSEQ multiplex PCR; TCRdb's version includes in-frame clones alone and lacks a portion of them. Seen here are a few hundred thousand clones, 13% to 15% observed once, and the top ten hold about 0.015%. Material for sequencing was naive CD4+ T cells from blood. Receptor source: a man in his thirties or forties with type 1 diabetes. CDR3s include the opening cysteine and the closing phenylalanine or tryptophan. Fields, in order: V gene, CDR3 length, clone size, J gene, D gene, CDR3 DNA, CDR3 protein. D genes are given only for firm matches. Only some rows state a clone size, as once, few, many or a class for expanded clones.

V gene: TRBV5-6
CDR3 length: 15
clone size: few
J gene: TRBJ2-7
D gene: TRBD2
CDR3 DNA: TGTGCCAGCAGCGGAGGACTAGCGGGAGGTTACGAGCAGTACTTC
CDR3 protein: CASSGGLAGGYEQYF

V gene: TRBV30
CDR3 length: 17
clone size: few
J gene: TRBJ2-7
D gene: TRBD1
CDR3 DNA: TGTGCCTGGAGTGCTTACTCACAGGGGTCGAGGTCCTACGAGCAGTACTTC
CDR3 protein: CAWSAYSQGSRSYEQYF

V gene: TRBV5-1
CDR3 length: 16
clone size: -
J gene: TRBJ2-5
D gene: -
CDR3 DNA: TGCGCCAGCAGCTCTCTTGGGTCAGGGATACAAGAGACCCAGTACTTC
CDR3 protein: CASSSLGSGIQETQYF

V gene: TRBV28
CDR3 length: 18
clone size: -
J gene: TRBJ2-7
D gene: TRBD2
CDR3 DNA: TGTGCCAGCAGTCCCCCGGGGGCGACTAGCGGGAGGATGGCCGGGCAGTACTTC
CDR3 protein: CASSPPGATSGRMAGQYF

V gene: TRBV28
CDR3 length: 12
clone size: -
J gene: TRBJ2-3
D gene: -
CDR3 DNA: TGTGCCAGCAGTCGTTACCGGGATACGCAGTATTTT
CDR3 protein: CASSRYRDTQYF

V gene: TRBV7-2
CDR3 length: 14
clone size: -
J gene: TRBJ1-5
D gene: TRBD1
CDR3 DNA: TGTGCCAGCAGCACCACAGGGGGGGATCAGCCCCAGCATTTT
CDR3 protein: CASSTTGGDQPQHF

V gene: TRBV5-1
CDR3 length: 15
clone size: few
J gene: TRBJ1-4
D gene: -
CDR3 DNA: TGCGCCAGCAGCTTGATGGACAGCTTTAATGAAAAACTGTTTTTT
CDR3 protein: CASSLMDSFNEKLFF

V gene: TRBV9
CDR3 length: 15
clone size: few
J gene: TRBJ2-1
D gene: -
CDR3 DNA: TGTGCCAGCAGCGTCTCTCTGGGGGCGCAATATGAGCAGTTCTTC
CDR3 protein: CASSVSLGAQYEQFF

V gene: TRBV5-1
CDR3 length: 14
clone size: -
J gene: TRBJ2-5
D gene: -
CDR3 DNA: TGCGCCAGCAGCTTGGCCGTCACCGGGGAGACCCAGTACTTC
CDR3 protein: CASSLAVTGETQYF

V gene: TRBV2
CDR3 length: 15
clone size: -
J gene: TRBJ2-2
D gene: TRBD1
CDR3 DNA: TGTGCCAGCGGCAGACAGGGCATTTACACCGGGGAGCTGTTTTTT
CDR3 protein: CASGRQGIYTGELFF

V gene: TRBV27
CDR3 length: 14
clone size: few
J gene: TRBJ1-2
D gene: -
CDR3 DNA: TGTGCCAGCAGTTTAAATCTGGACATCCATGGCTACACCTTC
CDR3 protein: CASSLNLDIHGYTF

V gene: TRBV7-2
CDR3 length: 14
clone size: -
J gene: TRBJ2-3
D gene: TRBD2
CDR3 DNA: TGTGCCAGCAGCTCTAGCGGAATCACAGATACGCAGTATTTT
CDR3 protein: CASSSSGITDTQYF

V gene: TRBV5-6
CDR3 length: 15
clone size: -
J gene: TRBJ2-1
D gene: -
CDR3 DNA: TGTGCCAGCAGCTTGGCACCTAGCTACCACAATGAGCAGTTCTTC
CDR3 protein: CASSLAPSYHNEQFF

V gene: TRBV4-1
CDR3 length: 15
clone size: -
J gene: TRBJ2-5
D gene: -
CDR3 DNA: TGCGCCAGCAGCCAAGATGGGCCTGTACAAGAGACCCAGTACTTC
CDR3 protein: CASSQDGPVQETQYF

V gene: TRBV5-1
CDR3 length: 14
clone size: few
J gene: TRBJ2-3
D gene: -
CDR3 DNA: TGCGCCAGCAGCTTACAGACAAGCACAGATACGCAGTATTTT
CDR3 protein: CASSLQTSTDTQYF

V gene: TRBV29-1
CDR3 length: 17
clone size: few
J gene: TRBJ2-7
D gene: TRBD2
CDR3 DNA: TGCAGCGTTTCTAGCGGGAGTGTCTTTCGAGCCCTCGGCGAGCAGTACTTC
CDR3 protein: CSVSSGSVFRALGEQYF

V gene: TRBV25-1
CDR3 length: 12
clone size: -
J gene: TRBJ2-2
D gene: -
CDR3 DNA: TGTGCCAGCACGCGTGGTGGCGGGGAGCTGTTTTTT
CDR3 protein: CASTRGGGELFF

V gene: TRBV7-9
CDR3 length: 13
clone size: -
J gene: TRBJ1-1
D gene: -
CDR3 DNA: TGTGCCAGCAGTCCCCCGTTTAACACTGAAGCTTTCTTT
CDR3 protein: CASSPPFNTEAFF

V gene: TRBV14
CDR3 length: 15
clone size: few
J gene: TRBJ2-1
D gene: TRBD2
CDR3 DNA: TGTGCCAGCAGCCAAGCAGCGGGAGGTTACAATGAGCAGTTCTTC
CDR3 protein: CASSQAAGGYNEQFF

V gene: TRBV6-5
CDR3 length: 14
clone size: few
J gene: TRBJ1-1
D gene: -
CDR3 DNA: TGTGCCAGCAGTTACTCAACTCCGAACACTGAAGCTTTCTTT
CDR3 protein: CASSYSTPNTEAFF

V gene: TRBV6-6
CDR3 length: 13
clone size: few
J gene: TRBJ1-1
D gene: -
CDR3 DNA: TGTGCCAGCAGACGATTGACAGGAACTGAAGCTTTCTTT
CDR3 protein: CASRRLTGTEAFF

V gene: TRBV5-1
CDR3 length: 14
clone size: -
J gene: TRBJ1-1
D gene: -
CDR3 DNA: TGCGCCAGCAGCTTGGGAGCCTCGAACACTGAAGCTTTCTTT
CDR3 protein: CASSLGASNTEAFF

V gene: TRBV9
CDR3 length: 17
clone size: -
J gene: TRBJ2-2
D gene: -
CDR3 DNA: TGTGCCAGCAGCGTAGAATCTTGGTCGGCGAACACCGGGGAGCTGTTTTTT
CDR3 protein: CASSVESWSANTGELFF